Given below is one TCR beta chain in context. The antigen remains undetermined. The data stem from a study of T cells after posttransplantation cyclophosphamide. Study results and limitations: After PTCy, TRB diversity resembled that of CNI/methotrexate controls. Blood and skin or GI T cell repertoires showed limited TRB overlap. Donor-recipient repertoire similarity was low at 1-2 months, rising over year one.

Produced via immunoSEQ multiplex PCR; TCRdb's table is partial and in-frame only. The table records 30,000 to 40,000 clones without singletons, the ten largest covering 2.5%. CDR3 length: 16 amino acids. Trimming removed 1 base from V and 4 bases from J, with 17 bases in between. Germline V gene data show CDR1 as SGDLS and CDR2 as YYNGEE. The related graft donor's blood sample was taken on the day of bone marrow donation. V and J are TRBV9 and TRBJ2-5, with D perhaps TRBD1 (5 bases). The sequence was obtained from a man over 45 in good health, CMV-negative, and a related stem cell transplant donor. Specimen: PBMCs. CDR3 in amino acids: CASSVTWGGLLETQYF. DNA for the CDR3: TGTGCCAGCAGCGTAACCTGGGGCGGTTTGTTAGAGACCCAGTACTTC.